The following is a T cell receptor (beta chain) sequence with its context. Its cognate antigen is unknown. DNA was extracted from around 1-10 million thawed cryopreserved PBMC. This record belongs to a study of long-term antiretroviral therapy in people with HIV. About the study: The oldest specimens predate the 2015 immediate-ART recommendation by about a decade. The study's findings and limits: The repertoire was dominated at all time points by clones expanded before ART.

The assay, immunoSEQ v3.0, was run at survey level. Produced via immunoSEQ multiplex PCR; TCRdb's table is partial and in-frame only. The table shows some 30,000 clones, with approximately 85% occurring only once. The CDR3 covers 18 residues. V was pared by 3 bases and J by 0 bases, with 7 bases of the junction left unmatched. Looked up from germline, CDR1 is KGHSH and CDR2 is LQKENI. This clonotype originated in a man younger than 30 with HIV. The sample in question was unsorted PBMCs, obtained roughly 3.5 years after starting antiretroviral therapy. The rearrangement links TRBV18 to TRBJ2-1; 11 bases align to TRBD2. The CDR3: CASSPLRLAGTSYNEQFF. The CDR3 DNA sequence: TGTGCCAGCTCACCGCTGCGACTAGCGGGGACCTCCTACAATGAGCAGTTCTTC.